A single sample gave rise to the 14 T cell receptor beta chains below, sequenced in a study of cytomegalovirus exposure and HLA in healthy donors. PCR used 60 Vbeta primers and 13 Jbeta primers. TCRdb's copy holds only in-frame clones and misses some; the assay was immunoSEQ multiplex PCR. The sample contains over 130,000 clones, approximately 80% of which appear only once. Sequencing used PBMCs. The receptors originated from a man over 45 in good health and CMV-seronegative.

This clone showed up just once. This chain uses TRBV5-1 with TRBJ2-3; TRBD2 might be the D (6 bases). This CDR3 is 14 amino acids long. Germline CDR1 SGHRS, CDR2 YFSETQ. Trimming removed 5 bases at V and 0 bases at J, with 10 bases between. The CDR3 is CASSGGVSTDTQYF. Written as DNA, the CDR3 is TGCGCCAGCAGTGGCGGGGTTAGCACAGATACGCAGTATTTT.

This clone was recorded a few times. The V call is TRBV11-2, the J call TRBJ1-2, with D maybe TRBD1 (5 bases). CDR1 and CDR2 (germline): SGHAT, FQNNGV. Trimming removed 5 bases from V and 4 bases from J, with 17 bases in between. The CDR3 is 15 amino acids. CDR3 in DNA: TGTGCCAGCAGCCGTTGGCAGGGTTGGCGCTATGGCTACACCTTC. It translates to CASSRWQGWRYGYTF.

The gene calls are TRBV9 and TRBJ1-6; no reliable D call. Germline CDR1 SGDLS, CDR2 YYNGEE. V gave up 2 bases and J gave up 9 bases, with 21 bases separating them. The CDR3 consists of 17 residues. CDR3 nucleotide sequence: TGTGCCAGCAGCGTCCAGCCCGTTCGGGGATCTGGTTCACCCCTCCACTTT. It specifies CASSVQPVRGSGSPLHF.

This rearrangement joins TRBV9 to TRBJ2-5; TRBD1 might be the D (6 bases). Trimming left V 4 bases short and J 5 bases short, with 12 bases between. This CDR3 contains 13 residues. From germline, CDR1 is SGDLS and CDR2 YYNGEE. CDR3 sequence reads: CASSKGQPETQYF. In DNA, the CDR3 is TGTGCCAGCAGCAAAGGACAGCCTGAGACCCAGTACTTC.

The chain has TRBV25-1 and TRBJ2-7, with 7 bases fitting TRBD1. V lost 4 bases, J lost 2 bases, and 5 bases stayed unmatched. This CDR3 is built from 14 residues. Germline CDR1 MGHDK, CDR2 SYGVNS. The CDR3 DNA reads as TGTGCCAGCAGTGCCTGGGACAGCCCCTACGAGCAGTACTTC. It specifies CASSAWDSPYEQYF.

The chain combines TRBV5-1 with TRBJ2-3, with 7 bases aligning to TRBD2. The V gene end was trimmed by 1 base and the J gene end by 1 base; junction bases not matched to a gene: 9. Germline V CDR1 and CDR2: SGHRS, YFSETQ. This CDR3 is 17 amino acids long. CDR3 in DNA: TGCGCCAGCAGCTTGCGAGATTCCGCGGGGGGCACAGATACGCAGTATTTT. Translating it yields CASSLRDSAGGTDTQYF.

The rearrangement uses TRBV30 and TRBJ2-3; 13 bases match TRBD2. This CDR3 comprises 15 residues. J lost 6 bases, V lost 1 base, and 4 bases had no gene match. Looked up from germline, CDR1 is GTSNPN and CDR2 is SVGIG (reference sequence). The DNA for the CDR3 is TGTGCCTGGAGTGGGACTAGCGGGAGTCGGGATACGCAGTATTTT. Its protein product is CAWSGTSGSRDTQYF.

The DNA of the CDR3 is TGTGCCAGCAGCCGAGGACAGGGAGGAAACACCATATATTTT. It encodes CASSRGQGGNTIYF. This chain joins TRBV5-6 and TRBJ1-3, with TRBD1 matching over 8 bases. With 4 bases clipped from V and 4 bases from J, the junction kept 4 bases outside the gene matches. The CDR3 has 14 residues. Germline V gene lookup returns CDR1 SGHDT and CDR2 YYEEEE.

The chain carries TRBV18 and TRBJ1-1; no clear D gene. Germline V gives CDR1 KGHSH, CDR2 LQKENI. With 3 bases removed from V and 1 base from J, the gap between germline ends came to 15 bases. This CDR3 is built from 16 residues. CDR3 DNA: TGTGCCAGCTCACCCCAAGAGGGCGCGGGGAACACTGAAGCTTTCTTT. It encodes CASSPQEGAGNTEAFF.

The genes are TRBV15 and TRBJ2-1; 9 bases match TRBD2. Germline V gene lookup returns CDR1 LNHNV and CDR2 YYDKDF (reference sequence). This CDR3 is built from 17 residues. After removal of 0 bases from V and 7 bases from J, the junction contained 10 bases not matched to a gene. The CDR3 DNA follows: TGTGCCACCAGCAGAGATAGGGCTAGCGGGGAGGAGAATGAGCAGTTCTTC. Protein product: CATSRDRASGEENEQFF.

The rearrangement uses TRBV28 and TRBJ2-7; D is possibly TRBD1 (5 bases). The CDR3 consists of 15 residues. Germline V CDR1 and CDR2: MDHEN, SYDVKM. Trimming removed 7 bases at V and 2 bases at J, with 18 bases between. The CDR3 region has the DNA TGTGCCAGCACCCAAACGAGGACAAAAGCCTACGAGCAGTACTTC. Translating gives CASTQTRTKAYEQYF.

The genes are TRBV7-8 and TRBJ1-1; D is uncertain. This CDR3 has 15 residues. CDR1 is SGHVS, CDR2 FQNEAQ, per germline. Trimming shortened V by 0 bases and J by 7 bases, and 15 bases separated the two germline ends. CDR3 coding DNA: TGTGCCAGCAGCTTAGCGATCACCGGCGGAGTTGAAGCTTTCTTT. Amino acids: CASSLAITGGVEAFF.

The V gene is TRBV6-5, the J gene TRBJ1-2; a weak D match, TRBD1 (6 bases). The CDR3 has 12 residues. The germline V and J ends were trimmed by 6 bases and 5 bases, with 10 bases remaining between them. Germline CDR1 reads MNHEY; CDR2 reads SVGAGI. This chain's CDR3 is CASRRGQYGYTF. DNA of the CDR3: TGTGCCAGCAGACGCGGACAGTATGGCTACACCTTC.

The chain links TRBV4-1 to TRBJ2-1; 7 nucleotides align to TRBD2. Germline V lookup: CDR1 MGHRA, CDR2 YSYEKL. Germline trimming cut 0 bases from V and 4 bases from J; bases unmatched to any gene: 3. The CDR3 has 15 amino acids. CDR3 in amino acids: CASSQEEREYNEQFF. The DNA for the CDR3 is TGCGCCAGCAGCCAAGAGGAGCGGGAATACAATGAGCAGTTCTTC.